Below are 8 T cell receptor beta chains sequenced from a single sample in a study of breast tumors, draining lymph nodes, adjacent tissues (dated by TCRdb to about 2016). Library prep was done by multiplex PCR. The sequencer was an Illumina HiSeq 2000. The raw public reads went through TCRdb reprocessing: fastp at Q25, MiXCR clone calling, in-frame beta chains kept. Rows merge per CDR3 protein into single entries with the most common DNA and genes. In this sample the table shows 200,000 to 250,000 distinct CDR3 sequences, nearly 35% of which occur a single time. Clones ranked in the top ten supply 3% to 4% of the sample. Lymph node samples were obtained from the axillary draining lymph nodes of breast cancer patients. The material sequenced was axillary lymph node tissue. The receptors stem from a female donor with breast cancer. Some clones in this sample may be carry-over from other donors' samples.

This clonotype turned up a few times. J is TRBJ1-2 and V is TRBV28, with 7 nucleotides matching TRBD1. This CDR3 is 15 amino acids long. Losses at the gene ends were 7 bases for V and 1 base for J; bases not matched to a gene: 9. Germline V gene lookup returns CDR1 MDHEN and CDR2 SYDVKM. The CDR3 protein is CASTRGTFFNYGYTF. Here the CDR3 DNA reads TGTGCCAGCACCAGGGGGACATTTTTTAACTATGGCTACACCTTC.

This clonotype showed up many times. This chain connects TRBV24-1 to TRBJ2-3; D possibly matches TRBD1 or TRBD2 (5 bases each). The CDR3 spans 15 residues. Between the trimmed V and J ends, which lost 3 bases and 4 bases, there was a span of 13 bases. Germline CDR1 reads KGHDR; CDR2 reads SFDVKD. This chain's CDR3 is CATSDGDQASDTQYF. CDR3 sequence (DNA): TGTGCCACCAGTGATGGGGACCAGGCGTCAGATACGCAGTATTTT.

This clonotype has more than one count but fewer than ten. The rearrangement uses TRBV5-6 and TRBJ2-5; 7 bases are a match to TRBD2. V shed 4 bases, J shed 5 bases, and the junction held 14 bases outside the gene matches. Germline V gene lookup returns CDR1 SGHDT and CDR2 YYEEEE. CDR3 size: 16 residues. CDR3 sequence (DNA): TGTGCCAGCAGCATTCGGACTACCGGGGGGAGGGAGACCCAGTACTTC. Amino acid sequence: CASSIRTTGGRETQYF.

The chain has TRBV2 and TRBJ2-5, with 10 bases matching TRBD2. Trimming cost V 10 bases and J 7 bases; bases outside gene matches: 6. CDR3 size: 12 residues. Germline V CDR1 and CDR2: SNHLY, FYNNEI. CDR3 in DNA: TGTGCCACTAGAGCGGGGGGGTTGACCCAGTACTTC. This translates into CATRAGGLTQYF.

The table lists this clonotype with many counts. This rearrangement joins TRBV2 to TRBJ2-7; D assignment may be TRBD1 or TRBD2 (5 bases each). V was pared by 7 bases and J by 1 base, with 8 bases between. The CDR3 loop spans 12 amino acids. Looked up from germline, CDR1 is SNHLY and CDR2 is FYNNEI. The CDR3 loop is CASTGTSYEQYF. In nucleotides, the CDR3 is TGTGCCAGCACCGGGACGTCCTACGAGCAGTACTTC.

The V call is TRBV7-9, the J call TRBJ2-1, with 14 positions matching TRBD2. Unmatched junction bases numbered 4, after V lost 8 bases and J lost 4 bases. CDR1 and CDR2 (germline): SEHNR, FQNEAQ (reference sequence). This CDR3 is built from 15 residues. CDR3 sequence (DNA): TGTGCCAGCGGGACTAGCGGGAGTTGGTACAATGAGCAGTTCTTC. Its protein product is CASGTSGSWYNEQFF. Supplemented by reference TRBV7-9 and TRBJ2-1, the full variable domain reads DTGVSQNPRHKITKRGQNVTFRCDPISEHNRLYWYRQTLGQGPEFLTYFQNEAQLEKSRLLSDRFSAERPKGSFSTLEIQRTEQGDSAMYLCASGTSGSWYNEQFFGPGTRLTVL.

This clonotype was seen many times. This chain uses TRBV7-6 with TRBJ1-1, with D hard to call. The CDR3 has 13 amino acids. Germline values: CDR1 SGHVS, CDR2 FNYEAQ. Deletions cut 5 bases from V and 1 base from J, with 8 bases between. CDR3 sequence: CASSLRPNTEAFF. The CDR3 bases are TGTGCCAGCAGCCTTCGTCCGAACACTGAAGCTTTCTTT.

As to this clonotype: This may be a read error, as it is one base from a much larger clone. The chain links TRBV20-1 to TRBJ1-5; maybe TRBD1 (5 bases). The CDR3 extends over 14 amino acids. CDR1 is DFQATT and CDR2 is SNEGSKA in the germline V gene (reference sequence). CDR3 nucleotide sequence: TGCAGTGCTAGACCCGGGACCGGCAATCCGCCCCAGCATTTT. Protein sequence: CSARPGTGNPPQHF.